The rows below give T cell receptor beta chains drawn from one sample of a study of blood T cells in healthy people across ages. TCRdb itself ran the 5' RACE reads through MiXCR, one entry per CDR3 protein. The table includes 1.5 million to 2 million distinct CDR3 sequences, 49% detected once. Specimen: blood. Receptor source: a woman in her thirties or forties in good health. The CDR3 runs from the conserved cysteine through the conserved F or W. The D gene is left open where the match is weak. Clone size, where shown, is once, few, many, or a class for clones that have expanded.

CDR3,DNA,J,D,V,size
CASGTGKYNEQFF,TGTGCCAGTGGGACAGGAAAATACAATGAGCAGTTCTTC,TRBJ2-1,TRBD1,TRBV19,.
CSARDRQDIAKNIQYF,TGCAGTGCTAGAGATCGGCAGGACATAGCCAAAAACATTCAGTACTTC,TRBJ2-4,.,TRBV20-1,.
CSARAFVGGRADEQFF,TGCAGTGCTAGAGCATTCGTGGGCGGTAGGGCGGATGAGCAGTTCTTC,TRBJ2-1,.,TRBV20-1,.
CASSLAMTQETQYF,TGTGCCAGCAGCTTAGCGATGACCCAAGAGACCCAGTACTTC,TRBJ2-5,.,TRBV11-1,few
CATSRERGRQGFSQPQHF,TGTGCCACCAGCAGAGAGAGGGGCAGACAGGGGTTTAGTCAGCCCCAGCATTTT,TRBJ1-5,TRBD1,TRBV15,few
CASSLEPTGGRFAQYF,TGTGCCAGCAGCTTAGAGCCAACGGGGGGGCGTTTCGCGCAGTATTTT,TRBJ2-3,TRBD2,TRBV7-2,once
CASVSGVGGYTF,TGTGCCAGCGTCTCAGGGGTGGGTGGCTACACCTTC,TRBJ1-2,.,TRBV28,.
CANSPGDRGETQYF,TGCGCCAACAGCCCCGGTGACAGGGGAGAGACCCAGTACTTC,TRBJ2-5,TRBD1,TRBV5-1,.
CASSLGRPGQGDNEQFF,TGTGCCAGCAGTCTGGGTCGACCGGGACAGGGGGACAATGAGCAGTTCTTC,TRBJ2-1,TRBD1,TRBV28,few
CASSGQAGYEQYF,TGTGCCAGCTCTGGACAGGCGGGCTACGAGCAGTACTTC,TRBJ2-7,TRBD1,TRBV9,few
CASSHGTVVTDTQYF,TGTGCCAGCAGTCACGGGACGGTAGTCACAGATACGCAGTATTTT,TRBJ2-3,.,TRBV2,.
CSASAGTRSGQYF,TGCAGTGCTAGCGCCGGGACTAGATCCGGGCAGTACTTC,TRBJ2-5,TRBD2,TRBV20-1,.
CASSLILGNQETQYF,TGTGCCAGCAGCCTTATCTTGGGAAACCAAGAGACCCAGTACTTC,TRBJ2-5,.,TRBV7-2,few
CASSALRGGLYNEQFF,TGTGCCAGCAGCGCCCTCCGGGGGGGCCTATACAATGAGCAGTTCTTC,TRBJ2-1,TRBD2,TRBV9,.
CASSRDRGRNLPLHF,TGTGCCAGCAGCCGGGACAGGGGGAGAAATTTACCCCTCCACTTT,TRBJ1-6,TRBD1,TRBV14,.
CASSDSTNYQPQHF,TGTGCCAGCAGCGATTCGACAAACTATCAGCCCCAGCATTTT,TRBJ1-5,.,TRBV28,few
CASSTQGAASNEQYF,TGTGCCAGCAGTACCCAGGGGGCGGCCAGCAATGAGCAGTACTTC,TRBJ2-5,TRBD1,TRBV6-5,.
CASSWGGGIDTQYF,TGTGCCAGCAGCTGGGGGGGAGGTATCGATACGCAGTATTTT,TRBJ2-3,TRBD2,TRBV27,.
CASRLGGSTQYF,TGCGCCAGCAGGCTGGGCGGGAGTACGCAGTATTTT,TRBJ2-3,TRBD2,TRBV5-1,.
CAIGQVSSYEQYF,TGTGCCATCGGGCAGGTGAGCTCCTACGAGCAGTACTTC,TRBJ2-7,.,TRBV10-3,.
CASSPQQGSYEQYF,TGTGCCAGCTCACCACAACAGGGCTCCTACGAGCAGTACTTC,TRBJ2-7,.,TRBV18,few
CASSERGANYEQYF,TGTGCCAGCAGTGAACGGGGGGCAAACTACGAGCAGTACTTC,TRBJ2-7,.,TRBV6-1,.
CASSLARGGRWRNEQFF,TGTGCCAGCAGCTTAGCGCGTGGAGGGAGATGGAGAAATGAGCAGTTCTTC,TRBJ2-1,.,TRBV7-2,few
CASSVEGGYEQYF,TGTGCCAGCAGCGTAGAGGGGGGGTACGAGCAGTACTTC,TRBJ2-7,.,TRBV7-9,few
CASSPRGAISPNEKLFF,TGTGCCAGCAGCCCCCGTGGGGCGATATCCCCTAATGAAAAACTGTTTTTT,TRBJ1-4,.,TRBV7-2,.
CASSPRGTGDNSPLHF,TGTGCCAGCAGCCCACGTGGGACAGGGGATAATTCACCCCTCCACTTT,TRBJ1-6,TRBD1,TRBV7-9,.
CASSPWVTGLNEKLFF,TGTGCCAGCAGCCCGTGGGTGACAGGACTTAATGAAAAACTGTTTTTT,TRBJ1-4,.,TRBV12-3/TRBV12-4,.
CASSYGLISDTQYF,TGTGCCAGCAGTTATGGACTGATTTCTGATACGCAGTATTTT,TRBJ2-3,.,TRBV6-2/TRBV6-3,few
CASSPELGLEETQYF,TGTGCCAGCAGCCCCGAACTAGGCCTTGAAGAGACCCAGTACTTC,TRBJ2-5,.,TRBV7-8,.
CASSSRTGQIAKNIQYF,TGTGCCAGCAGTAGCCGTACCGGACAGATAGCCAAAAACATTCAGTACTTC,TRBJ2-4,.,TRBV6-2/TRBV6-3,few
CASSPPRGNEQYF,TGTGCCAGCAGTCCGCCGCGGGGGAACGAGCAGTACTTC,TRBJ2-7,TRBD2,TRBV6-6,.
CASSPEGSWAALLYSGYTF,TGTGCCAGCAGCCCCGAAGGGAGCTGGGCAGCCCTTTTATATAGCGGCTACACCTTC,TRBJ1-2,.,TRBV3-1,.
CASSAALGTDTQYF,TGTGCCAGCAGCGCGGCGTTGGGCACAGATACGCAGTATTTT,TRBJ2-3,.,TRBV9,.
CASSLGLAGGIRNEQFF,TGTGCCAGCAGCCTTGGACTAGCGGGGGGTATCAGGAACGAGCAGTTCTTC,TRBJ2-1,TRBD2,TRBV7-2,.
CASSQERQTGQFF,TGTGCCAGCAGCCAAGAACGGCAGACAGGGCAGTTCTTC,TRBJ2-1,.,TRBV14,.
CVSSLGQPVETQYF,TGTGTCAGCAGCTTAGGACAGCCGGTGGAGACCCAGTACTTC,TRBJ2-5,.,TRBV7-3,.
CASSYLNQGGSYNEQFF,TGTGCCAGCAGTTACCTCAACCAGGGGGGGTCCTACAATGAGCAGTTCTTC,TRBJ2-1,.,TRBV6-6,few
CSAIPGLGSGDTQYF,TGCAGTGCGATCCCGGGACTAGGTTCGGGAGATACGCAGTATTTT,TRBJ2-3,TRBD2,TRBV20-1,.
CATSNAGGYGYTF,TGTGCCACCTCTAATGCCGGGGGCTATGGCTACACCTTC,TRBJ1-2,.,TRBV6-5,.
CASGGGQVYRGAEAFF,TGTGCCAGCGGGGGGGGACAGGTCTACCGAGGGGCTGAAGCTTTCTTT,TRBJ1-1,TRBD1,TRBV2,.
CASSPNPIHQNQPQHF,TGTGCCAGCAGTCCCAACCCGATCCATCAGAATCAGCCCCAGCATTTT,TRBJ1-5,.,TRBV6-2/TRBV6-3,.
CASSPADRGSEKLFF,TGTGCCAGCAGTCCCGCCGACAGGGGGTCGGAAAAACTGTTTTTT,TRBJ1-4,TRBD1,TRBV6-2/TRBV6-3,.
CASRSGQGRETQYF,TGTGCCAGCAGATCGGGACAAGGGAGAGAGACCCAGTACTTC,TRBJ2-5,.,TRBV6-6,.
CASSQLKGDTQYF,TGCGCCAGCAGCCAATTAAAGGGGGATACGCAGTATTTT,TRBJ2-3,.,TRBV4-3,.
CASSWAGAYNQPQHF,TGTGCCAGCAGCTGGGCAGGGGCCTACAATCAGCCCCAGCATTTT,TRBJ1-5,.,TRBV7-8,few
CASSATGTGRYNEQFF,TGTGCCAGCAGTGCGACCGGGACAGGGAGATACAATGAGCAGTTCTTC,TRBJ2-1,TRBD1,TRBV28,.
CATSDTGTGRYNEQFF,TGTGCCACCAGTGATACAGGGACAGGGAGGTACAATGAGCAGTTCTTC,TRBJ2-1,TRBD1,TRBV24-1,.
CASSLGRTSSYNSPPHF,TGTGCCAGCAGCTTAGGACGGACGAGCTCCTATAATTCACCCCCCCACTTT,TRBJ1-6,.,TRBV7-2,.
CASREQGRYNEQFF,TGTGCCAGCAGGGAACAGGGCCGGTACAATGAGCAGTTCTTC,TRBJ2-1,.,TRBV28,few